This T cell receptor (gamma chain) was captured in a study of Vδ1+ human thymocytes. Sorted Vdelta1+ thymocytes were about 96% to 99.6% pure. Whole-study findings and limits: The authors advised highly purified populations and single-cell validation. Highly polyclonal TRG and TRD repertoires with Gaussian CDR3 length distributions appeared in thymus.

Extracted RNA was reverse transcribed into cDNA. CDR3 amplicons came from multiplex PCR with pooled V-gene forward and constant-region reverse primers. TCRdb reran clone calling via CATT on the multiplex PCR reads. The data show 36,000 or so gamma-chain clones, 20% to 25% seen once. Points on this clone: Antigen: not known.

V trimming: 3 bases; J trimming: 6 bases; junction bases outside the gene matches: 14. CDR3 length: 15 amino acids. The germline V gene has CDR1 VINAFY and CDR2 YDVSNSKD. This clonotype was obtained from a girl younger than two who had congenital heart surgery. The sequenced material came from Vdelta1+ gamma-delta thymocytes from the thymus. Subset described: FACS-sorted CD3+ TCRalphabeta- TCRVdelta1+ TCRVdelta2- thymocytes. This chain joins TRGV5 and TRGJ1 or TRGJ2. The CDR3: CATWDLSLPGYKKLF. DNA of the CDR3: TGTGCCACCTGGGACCTTTCGTTGCCTGGTTATAAGAAACTCTTT.